This T cell receptor beta chain is from a study of T-cell reconstitution after alpha-beta-depleted transplantation in children. At least ten counts were recorded for this clonotype. Trimming took off 0 bases at V and 9 bases at J, with 10 bases between the two ends. Germline CDR1 and CDR2: SGHRS and YFSETQ. The CDR3 spans 14 residues. For TCRbeta, the library was prepared with unique molecular identifiers. TCRdb reprocessed the PCR reads with MiXCR, giving one entry per CDR3 protein. Of some 240,000 distinct CDR3 sequences listed, around 9.7% were seen once; the top ten hold about 5%. This chain connects TRBV5-1 to TRBJ2-6; no clear D. The sequence was collected from a human donor who donated a stem cell graft to a child with SCID. The sequences come from PBMCs from the stem cell graft donor, collected from the stem cell graft. CDR3 DNA: TGCGCCAGCAGCTTGGCAGGCCAGGACAACGTCCTGACTTTC. Amino acid sequence: CASSLAGQDNVLTF.